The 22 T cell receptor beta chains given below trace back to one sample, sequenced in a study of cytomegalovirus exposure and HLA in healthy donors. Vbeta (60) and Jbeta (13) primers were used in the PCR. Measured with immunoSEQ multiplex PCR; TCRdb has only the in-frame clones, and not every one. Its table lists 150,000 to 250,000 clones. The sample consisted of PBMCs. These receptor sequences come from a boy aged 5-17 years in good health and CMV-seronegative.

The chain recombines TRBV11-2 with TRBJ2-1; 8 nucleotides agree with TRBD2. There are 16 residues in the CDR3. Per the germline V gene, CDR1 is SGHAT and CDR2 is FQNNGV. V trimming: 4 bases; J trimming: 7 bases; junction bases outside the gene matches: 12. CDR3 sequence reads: CASSSMRGAVGNEQFF. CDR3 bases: TGTGCCAGCAGCTCCATGCGGGGGGCTGTGGGGAATGAGCAGTTCTTC.

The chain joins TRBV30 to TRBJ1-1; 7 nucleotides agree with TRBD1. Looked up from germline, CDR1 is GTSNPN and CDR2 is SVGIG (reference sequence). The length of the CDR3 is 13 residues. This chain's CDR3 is CAGNRGMNTEAFF. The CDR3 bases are TGTGCGGGGAACAGGGGAATGAACACTGAAGCTTTCTTT.

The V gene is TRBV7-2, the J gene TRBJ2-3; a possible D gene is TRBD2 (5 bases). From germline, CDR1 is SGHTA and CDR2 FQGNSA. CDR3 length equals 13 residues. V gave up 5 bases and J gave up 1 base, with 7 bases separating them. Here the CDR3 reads CASSPAGTDTQYF. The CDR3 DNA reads TGTGCCAGCAGCCCAGCGGGCACAGATACGCAGTATTTT.

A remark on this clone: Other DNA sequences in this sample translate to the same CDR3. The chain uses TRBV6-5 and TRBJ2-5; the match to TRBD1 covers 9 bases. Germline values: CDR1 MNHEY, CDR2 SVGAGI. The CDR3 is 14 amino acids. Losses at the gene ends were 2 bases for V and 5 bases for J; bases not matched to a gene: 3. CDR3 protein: CASSYGTGRETQYF. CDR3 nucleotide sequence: TGTGCCAGCAGTTACGGGACAGGGCGGGAGACCCAGTACTTC.

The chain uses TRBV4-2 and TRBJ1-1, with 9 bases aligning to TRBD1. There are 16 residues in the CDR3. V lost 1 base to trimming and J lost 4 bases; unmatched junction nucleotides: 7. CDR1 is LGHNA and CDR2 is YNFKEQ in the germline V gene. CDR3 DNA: TGTGCCAGCAGCCAAGTCCGGGGACAGGGAGGCACTGAAGCTTTCTTT. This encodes CASSQVRGQGGTEAFF.

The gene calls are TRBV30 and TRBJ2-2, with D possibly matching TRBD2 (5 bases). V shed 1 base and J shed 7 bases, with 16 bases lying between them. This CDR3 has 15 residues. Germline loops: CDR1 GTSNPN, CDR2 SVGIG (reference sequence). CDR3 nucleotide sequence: TGTGCCTGGAGTGGCGAGAACGAGGGTAACGGGGAGCTGTTTTTT. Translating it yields CAWSGENEGNGELFF.

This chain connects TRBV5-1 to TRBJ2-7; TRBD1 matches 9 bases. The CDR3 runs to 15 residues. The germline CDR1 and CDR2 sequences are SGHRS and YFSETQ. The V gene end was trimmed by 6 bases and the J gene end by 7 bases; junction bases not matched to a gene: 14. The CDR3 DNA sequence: TGCGCCAGCACCTATGGCCCGGGACAGGGCGGAGAGCAGTACTTC. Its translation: CASTYGPGQGGEQYF.

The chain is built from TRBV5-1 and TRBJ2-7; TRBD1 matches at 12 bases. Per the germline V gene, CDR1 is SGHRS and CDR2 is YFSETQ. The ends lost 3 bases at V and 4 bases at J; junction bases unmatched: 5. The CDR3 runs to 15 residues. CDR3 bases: TGCGCCAGCAGCTCCCGGGACAGGGGGCCGTACGAGCAGTACTTC. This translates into CASSSRDRGPYEQYF.

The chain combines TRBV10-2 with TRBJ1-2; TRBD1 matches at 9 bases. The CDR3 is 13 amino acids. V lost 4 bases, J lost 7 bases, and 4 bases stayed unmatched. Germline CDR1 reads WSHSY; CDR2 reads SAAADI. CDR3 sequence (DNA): TGCGCCAGCAGTGCGGGACAGGGTTTTGGCTACACCTTC. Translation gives CASSAGQGFGYTF.

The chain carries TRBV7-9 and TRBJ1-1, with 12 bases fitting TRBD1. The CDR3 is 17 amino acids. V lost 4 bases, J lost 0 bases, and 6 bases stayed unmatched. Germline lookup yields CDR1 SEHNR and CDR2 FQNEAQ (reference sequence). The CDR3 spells CASSSLGTGGLNTEAFF. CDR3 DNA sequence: TGTGCCAGCAGCTCACTCGGGACAGGGGGCCTGAACACTGAAGCTTTCTTT.

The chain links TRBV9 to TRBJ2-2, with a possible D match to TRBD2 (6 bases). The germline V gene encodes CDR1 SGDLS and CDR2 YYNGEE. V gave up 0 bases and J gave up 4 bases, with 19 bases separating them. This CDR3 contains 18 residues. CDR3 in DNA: TGTGCCAGCAGCGTAGGTGGATTGCGGGGATCTAGCACCGGGGAGCTGTTTTTT. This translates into CASSVGGLRGSSTGELFF.

The CDR3 DNA follows: TGTGCCATCACAGGGGGAACAGGGGAAAAACTGTTTTTT. This codes for CAITGGTGEKLFF. The chain links TRBV2 to TRBJ1-4, with 8 bases matching TRBD1. The germline gives CDR1 SNHLY, CDR2 FYNNEI. The CDR3 spans 13 residues. The J segment lost 8 bases and the V segment lost 10 bases, leaving 9 bases of the junction unmatched. Full variable domain (missing parts from reference TRBV2 and TRBJ1-4): EPEVTQTPSHQVTQMGQEVILRCVPISNHLYFYWYRQILGQKVEFLVSFYNNEISEKSEIFDDQFSVERPDGSNFTLKIRSTKLEDSAMYFCAITGGTGEKLFFGSGTQLSVL.

DNA for the CDR3: TGTGCCACCAGCAGAGATCAGGGGAGGGTTGGCGAGCAGTACTTC. Its protein product is CATSRDQGRVGEQYF. J is TRBJ2-7 and V is TRBV15; perhaps TRBD2 as D (7 bases). There are 15 residues in the CDR3. CDR1 is LNHNV, CDR2 YYDKDF, per germline (reference sequence). V gave up 0 bases and J gave up 6 bases, with 15 bases separating them. The variable domain in full, completed from reference TRBV15 and TRBJ2-7, reads DAMVIQNPRYQVTQFGKPVTLSCSQTLNHNVMYWYQQKSSQAPKLLFHYYDKDFNNEADTPDNFQSRRPNTSFCFLDIRSPGLGDTAMYLCATSRDQGRVGEQYFGPGTRLTVT.

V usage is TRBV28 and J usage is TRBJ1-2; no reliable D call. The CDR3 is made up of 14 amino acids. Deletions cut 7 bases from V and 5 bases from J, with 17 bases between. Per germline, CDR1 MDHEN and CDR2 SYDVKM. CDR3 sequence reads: CASTPGRAAYGYTF. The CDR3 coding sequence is TGTGCCAGCACCCCGGGGAGGGCGGCGTATGGCTACACCTTC.

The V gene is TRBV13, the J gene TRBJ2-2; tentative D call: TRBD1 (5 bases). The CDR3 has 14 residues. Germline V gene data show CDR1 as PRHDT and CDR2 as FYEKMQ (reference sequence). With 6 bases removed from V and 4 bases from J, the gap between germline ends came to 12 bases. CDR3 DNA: TGTGCCAGCAGTTCGACAGTCTCCACCGGGGAGCTGTTTTTT. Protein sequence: CASSSTVSTGELFF.

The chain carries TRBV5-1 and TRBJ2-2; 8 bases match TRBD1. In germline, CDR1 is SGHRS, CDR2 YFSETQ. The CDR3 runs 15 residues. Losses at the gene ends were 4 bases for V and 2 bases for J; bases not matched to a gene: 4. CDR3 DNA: TGCGCCAGCAGCCCGGGACAGGTTAACACCGGGGAGCTGTTTTTT. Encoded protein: CASSPGQVNTGELFF.

CDR3 in DNA: TGTGCCAGCAACTCCGCACGCGGGTCATCAACTAATGAAAAACTGTTTTTT. Translated, it gives CASNSARGSSTNEKLFF. The chain employs TRBV7-9 and TRBJ1-4; no clear D. This CDR3 region has 17 residues. Trimming took 7 bases from V and 0 from J, leaving 18 bases between them. Germline CDR1 and CDR2: SEHNR and FQNEAQ (reference sequence).

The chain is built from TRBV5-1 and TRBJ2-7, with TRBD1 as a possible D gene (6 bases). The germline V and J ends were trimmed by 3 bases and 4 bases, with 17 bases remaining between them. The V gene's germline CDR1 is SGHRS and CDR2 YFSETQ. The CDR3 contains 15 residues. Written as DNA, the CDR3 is TGCGCCAGCAGCTCGACCACCGGGGACATTTACGAGCAGTACTTC. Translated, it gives CASSSTTGDIYEQYF.

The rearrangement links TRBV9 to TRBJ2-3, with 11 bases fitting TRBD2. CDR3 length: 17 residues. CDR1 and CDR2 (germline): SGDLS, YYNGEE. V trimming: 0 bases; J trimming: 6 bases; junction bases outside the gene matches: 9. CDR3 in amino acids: CASSVVSSGGAGDTQYF. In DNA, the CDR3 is TGTGCCAGCAGCGTAGTGAGTAGCGGGGGGGCCGGGGATACGCAGTATTTT.

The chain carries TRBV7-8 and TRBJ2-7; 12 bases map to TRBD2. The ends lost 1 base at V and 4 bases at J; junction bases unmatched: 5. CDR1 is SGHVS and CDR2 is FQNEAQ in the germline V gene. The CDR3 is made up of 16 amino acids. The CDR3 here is CASSLVTSGGLYEQYF. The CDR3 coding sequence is TGTGCCAGCAGCTTAGTCACTAGCGGGGGGTTATACGAGCAGTACTTC.

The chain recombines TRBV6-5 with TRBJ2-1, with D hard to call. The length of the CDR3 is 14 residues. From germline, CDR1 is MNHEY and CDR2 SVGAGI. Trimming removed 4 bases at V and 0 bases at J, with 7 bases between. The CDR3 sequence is CASSFRSSYNEQFF. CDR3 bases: TGTGCCAGCAGTTTTCGGAGCTCCTACAATGAGCAGTTCTTC.

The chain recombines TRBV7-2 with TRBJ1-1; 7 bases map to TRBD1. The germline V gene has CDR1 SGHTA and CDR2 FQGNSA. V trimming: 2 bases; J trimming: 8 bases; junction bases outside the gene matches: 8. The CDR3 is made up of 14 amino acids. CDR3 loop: CASSLQGGGLEAFF. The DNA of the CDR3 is TGTGCCAGCAGCTTACAGGGGGGTGGACTCGAAGCTTTCTTT.